Described below is a single T cell receptor (beta chain) sequence and its context. The survey-level immunoSEQ assay was used. The assay was immunoSEQ multiplex PCR, and TCRdb's table has in-frame clones only and misses some. The sample has some 30,000 clones, 65% to 85% seen once. This sample is part of a study of STAT5B mutations in CD4+ large granular lymphocyte leukemia. The CDR3 runs to 13 residues. Germline V gives CDR1 LNHDA, CDR2 SQIVND (reference sequence). The trim removed 7 bases at V and 7 bases at J, leaving 6 bases unmatched. This receptor was identified in a human donor in good health. The source material was CD4+ T cells from blood buffy coats. V usage is TRBV19 and J usage is TRBJ1-4; 7 bases are a match to TRBD1. CDR3 bases: TGTGCCAGTAATAAGGGGGCGCGTGAAAAACTGTTTTTT. Amino acid sequence: CASNKGAREKLFF.